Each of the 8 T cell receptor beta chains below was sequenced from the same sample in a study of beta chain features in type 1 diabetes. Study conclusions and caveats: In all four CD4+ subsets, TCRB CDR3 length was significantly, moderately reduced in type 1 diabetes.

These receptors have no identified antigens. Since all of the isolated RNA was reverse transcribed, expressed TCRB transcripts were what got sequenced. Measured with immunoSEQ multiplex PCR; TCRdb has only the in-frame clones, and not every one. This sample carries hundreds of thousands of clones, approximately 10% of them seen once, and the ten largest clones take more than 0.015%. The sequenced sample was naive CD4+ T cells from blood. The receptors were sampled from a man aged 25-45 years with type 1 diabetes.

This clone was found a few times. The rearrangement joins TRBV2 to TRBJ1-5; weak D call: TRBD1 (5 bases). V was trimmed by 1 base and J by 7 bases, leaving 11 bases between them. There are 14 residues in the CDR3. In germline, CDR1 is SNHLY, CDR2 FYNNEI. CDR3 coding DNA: TGTGCCAGCAGTGAAGGCAGGGCAATGCAGCCCCAGCATTTT. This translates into CASSEGRAMQPQHF. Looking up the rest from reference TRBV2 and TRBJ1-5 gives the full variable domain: EPEVTQTPSHQVTQMGQEVILRCVPISNHLYFYWYRQILGQKVEFLVSFYNNEISEKSEIFDDQFSVERPDGSNFTLKIRSTKLEDSAMYFCASSEGRAMQPQHFGDGTRLSIL.

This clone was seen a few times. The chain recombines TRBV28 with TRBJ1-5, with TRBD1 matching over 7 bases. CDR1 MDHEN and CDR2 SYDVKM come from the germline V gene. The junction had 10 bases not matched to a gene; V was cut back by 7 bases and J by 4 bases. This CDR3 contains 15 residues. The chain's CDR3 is CASNPQTGRNQPQHF. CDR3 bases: TGTGCCAGCAATCCCCAGACAGGGCGGAATCAGCCCCAGCATTTT.

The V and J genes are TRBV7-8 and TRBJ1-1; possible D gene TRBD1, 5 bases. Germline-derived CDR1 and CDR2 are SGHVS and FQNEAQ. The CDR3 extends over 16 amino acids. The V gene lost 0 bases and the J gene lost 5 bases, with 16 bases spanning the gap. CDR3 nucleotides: TGTGCCAGCAGCTTAGCGCTCGTCGGGGAGGGGACTGAAGCTTTCTTT. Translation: CASSLALVGEGTEAFF.

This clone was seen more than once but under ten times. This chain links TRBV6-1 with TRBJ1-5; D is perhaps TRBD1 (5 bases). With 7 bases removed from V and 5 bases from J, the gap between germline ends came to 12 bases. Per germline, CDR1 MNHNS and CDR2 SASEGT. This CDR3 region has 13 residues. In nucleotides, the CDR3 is TGTGCCAGCATGGAGGGGATTCATCAGCCCCAGCATTTT. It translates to CASMEGIHQPQHF.

In nucleotides, the CDR3 is TGTGCCAGCAGCCCGGAAGGACAGGGGGCGGCTAACTATGGCTACACCTTC. Its translation: CASSPEGQGAANYGYTF. The chain has TRBV5-6 and TRBJ1-2, with 11 bases matching TRBD1. Germline V gene data show CDR1 as SGHDT and CDR2 as YYEEEE. The CDR3 is made up of 17 amino acids. Trimming removed 4 bases from V and 0 bases from J; junction bases left unmatched: 8.

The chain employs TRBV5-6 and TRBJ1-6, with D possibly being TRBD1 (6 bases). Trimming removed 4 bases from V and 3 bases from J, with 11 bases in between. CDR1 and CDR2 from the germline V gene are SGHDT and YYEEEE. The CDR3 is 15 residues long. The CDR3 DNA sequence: TGTGCCAGCAGCGTGAGGGGGGGCTATAATTCACCCCTCCACTTT. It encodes CASSVRGGYNSPLHF.

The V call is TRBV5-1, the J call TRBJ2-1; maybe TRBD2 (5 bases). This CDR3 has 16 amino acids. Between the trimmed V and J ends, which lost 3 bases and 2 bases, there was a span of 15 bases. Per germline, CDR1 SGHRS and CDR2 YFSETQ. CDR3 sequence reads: CASSSLGGLAYNEQFF. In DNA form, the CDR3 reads TGCGCCAGCAGCTCCCTCGGCGGACTCGCCTACAATGAGCAGTTCTTC.

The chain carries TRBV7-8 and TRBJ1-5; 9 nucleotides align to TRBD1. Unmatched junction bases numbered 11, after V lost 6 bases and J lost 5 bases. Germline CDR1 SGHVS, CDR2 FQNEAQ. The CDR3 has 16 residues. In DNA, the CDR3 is TGTGCCAGCAGTCATAACCGGGACAGGGTAGATCAGCCCCAGCATTTT. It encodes CASSHNRDRVDQPQHF.